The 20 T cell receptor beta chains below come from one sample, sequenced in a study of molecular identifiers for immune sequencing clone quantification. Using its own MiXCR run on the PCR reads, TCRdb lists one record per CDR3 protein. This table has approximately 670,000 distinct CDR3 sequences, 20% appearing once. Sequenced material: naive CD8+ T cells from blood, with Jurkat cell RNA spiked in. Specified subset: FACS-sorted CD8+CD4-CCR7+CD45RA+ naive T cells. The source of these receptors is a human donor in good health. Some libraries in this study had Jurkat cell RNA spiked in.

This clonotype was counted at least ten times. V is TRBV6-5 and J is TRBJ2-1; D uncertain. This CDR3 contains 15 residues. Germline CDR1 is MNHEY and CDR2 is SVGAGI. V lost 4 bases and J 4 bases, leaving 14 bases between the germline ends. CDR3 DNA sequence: TGTGCCAGCAGTTCCGAGTCAGCATCGTACAATGAGCAGTTCTTC. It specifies CASSSESASYNEQFF.

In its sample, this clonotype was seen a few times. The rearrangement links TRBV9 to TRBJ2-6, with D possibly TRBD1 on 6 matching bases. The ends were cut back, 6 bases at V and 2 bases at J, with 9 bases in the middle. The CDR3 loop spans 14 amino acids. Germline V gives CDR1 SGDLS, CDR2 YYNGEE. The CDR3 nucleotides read TGTGCCAGCACCACAGGGACTGGGGCCAACGTCCTGACTTTC. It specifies CASTTGTGANVLTF.

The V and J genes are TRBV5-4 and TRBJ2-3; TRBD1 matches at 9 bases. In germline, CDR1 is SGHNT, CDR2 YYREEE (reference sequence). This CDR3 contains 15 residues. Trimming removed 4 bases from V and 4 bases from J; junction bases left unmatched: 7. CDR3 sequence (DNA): TGTGCCAGCAGCCCTAAACAGGGGGCCTCAGATACGCAGTATTTT. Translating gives CASSPKQGASDTQYF.

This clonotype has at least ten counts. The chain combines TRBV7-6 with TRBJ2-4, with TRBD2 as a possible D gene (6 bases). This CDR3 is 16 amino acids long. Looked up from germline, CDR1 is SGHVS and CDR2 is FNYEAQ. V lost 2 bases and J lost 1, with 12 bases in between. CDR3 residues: CASSLTGDGAKNIQYF. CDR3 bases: TGTGCCAGCAGCTTAACGGGGGATGGGGCCAAAAACATTCAGTACTTC.

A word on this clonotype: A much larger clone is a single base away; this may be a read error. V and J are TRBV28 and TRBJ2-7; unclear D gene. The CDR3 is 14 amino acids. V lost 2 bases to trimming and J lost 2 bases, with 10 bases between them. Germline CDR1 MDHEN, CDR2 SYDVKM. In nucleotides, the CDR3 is TGTGCCAGCAGTTTAACAGAGGCCACCTACGAGCAGTACTTC. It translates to CASSLTEATYEQYF.

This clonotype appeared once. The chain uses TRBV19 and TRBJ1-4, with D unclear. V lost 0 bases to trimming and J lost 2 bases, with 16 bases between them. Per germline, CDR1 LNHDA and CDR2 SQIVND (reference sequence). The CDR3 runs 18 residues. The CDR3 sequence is CASSIDLGMPETNEKLFF. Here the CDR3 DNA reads TGTGCCAGTAGTATAGATCTGGGGATGCCGGAGACTAATGAAAAACTGTTTTTT.

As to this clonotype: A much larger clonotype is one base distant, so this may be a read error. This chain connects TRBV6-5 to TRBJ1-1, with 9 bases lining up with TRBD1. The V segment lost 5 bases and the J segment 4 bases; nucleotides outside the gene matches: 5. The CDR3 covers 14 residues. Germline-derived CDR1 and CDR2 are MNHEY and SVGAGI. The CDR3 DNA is TGTGCCAGCAGTAAGACAGGGGGGGGCACTGAAGCTTTCTTT. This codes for CASSKTGGGTEAFF.

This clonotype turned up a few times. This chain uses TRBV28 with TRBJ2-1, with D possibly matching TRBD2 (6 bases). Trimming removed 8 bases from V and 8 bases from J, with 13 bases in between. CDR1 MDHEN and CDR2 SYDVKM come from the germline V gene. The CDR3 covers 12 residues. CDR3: CASHSGGDEQFF. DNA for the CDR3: TGTGCCAGCCATTCAGGAGGGGATGAGCAGTTCTTC.

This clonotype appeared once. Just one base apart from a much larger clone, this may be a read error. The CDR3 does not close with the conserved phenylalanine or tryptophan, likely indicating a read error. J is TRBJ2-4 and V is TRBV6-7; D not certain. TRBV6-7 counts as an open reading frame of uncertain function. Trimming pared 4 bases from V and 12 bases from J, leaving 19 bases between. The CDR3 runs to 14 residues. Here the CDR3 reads CASSSYSQLYAQYL. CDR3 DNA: TGTGCCAGCAGTTCCTACAGCCAATTGTACGCTCAGTACCTC.

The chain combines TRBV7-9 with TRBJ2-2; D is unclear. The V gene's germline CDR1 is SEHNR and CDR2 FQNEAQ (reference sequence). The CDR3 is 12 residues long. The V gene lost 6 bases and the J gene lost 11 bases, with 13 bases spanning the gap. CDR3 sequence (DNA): TGTGCCAGCAGTCGAGAAATCGGAGAGCTGTTTTTT. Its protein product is CASSREIGELFF.

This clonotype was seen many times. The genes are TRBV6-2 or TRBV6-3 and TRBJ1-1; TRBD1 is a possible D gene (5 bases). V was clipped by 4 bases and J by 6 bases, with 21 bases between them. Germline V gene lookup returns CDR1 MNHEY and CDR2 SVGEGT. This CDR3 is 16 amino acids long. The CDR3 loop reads CASSSGLLGGSAEAFF. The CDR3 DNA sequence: TGTGCCAGCAGTTCGGGACTTCTGGGGGGGAGCGCTGAAGCTTTCTTT.

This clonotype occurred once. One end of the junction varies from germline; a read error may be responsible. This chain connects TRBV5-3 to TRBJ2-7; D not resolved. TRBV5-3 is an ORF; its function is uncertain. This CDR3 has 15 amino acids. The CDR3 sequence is CASSLELVPSYGQYF. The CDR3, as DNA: TGTGCCAGCAGCTTGGAACTTGTCCCCTCCTACGGGCAGTACTTC.

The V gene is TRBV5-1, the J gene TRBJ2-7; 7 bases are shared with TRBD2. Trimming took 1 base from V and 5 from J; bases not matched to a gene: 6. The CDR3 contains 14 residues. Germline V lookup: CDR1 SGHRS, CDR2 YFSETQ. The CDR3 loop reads CASSLSAGVNEQYF. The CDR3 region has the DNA TGCGCCAGCAGCTTGTCTGCGGGAGTGAACGAGCAGTACTTC.

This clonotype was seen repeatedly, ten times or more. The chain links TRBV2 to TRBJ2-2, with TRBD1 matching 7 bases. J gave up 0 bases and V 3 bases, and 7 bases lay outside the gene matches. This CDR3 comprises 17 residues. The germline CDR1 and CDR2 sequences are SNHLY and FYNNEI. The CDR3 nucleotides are TGTGCCAGCAGTGATAGTGGGACAGTCACGAACACCGGGGAGCTGTTTTTT. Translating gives CASSDSGTVTNTGELFF.

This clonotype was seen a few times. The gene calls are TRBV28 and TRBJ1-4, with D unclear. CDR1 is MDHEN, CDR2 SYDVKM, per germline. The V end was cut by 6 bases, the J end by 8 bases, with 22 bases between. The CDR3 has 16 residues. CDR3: CASRALVGIPSEKLFF. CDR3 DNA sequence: TGTGCCAGCAGGGCTTTGGTGGGGATCCCTTCAGAAAAACTGTTTTTT. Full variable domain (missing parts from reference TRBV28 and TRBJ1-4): DVKVTQSSRYLVKRTGEKVFLECVQDMDHENMFWYRQDPGLGLRLIYFSYDVKMKEKGDIPEGYSVSREKKERFSLILESASTNQTSMYLCASRALVGIPSEKLFFGSGTQLSVL.

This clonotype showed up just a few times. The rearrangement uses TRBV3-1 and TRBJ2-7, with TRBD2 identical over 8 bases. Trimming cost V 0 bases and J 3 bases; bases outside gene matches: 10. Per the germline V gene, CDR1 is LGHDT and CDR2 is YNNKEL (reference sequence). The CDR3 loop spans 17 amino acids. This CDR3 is CASSQDSLSGTGYEQYF. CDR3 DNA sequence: TGTGCCAGCAGCCAAGATTCCCTTAGCGGGACGGGCTACGAGCAGTACTTC.

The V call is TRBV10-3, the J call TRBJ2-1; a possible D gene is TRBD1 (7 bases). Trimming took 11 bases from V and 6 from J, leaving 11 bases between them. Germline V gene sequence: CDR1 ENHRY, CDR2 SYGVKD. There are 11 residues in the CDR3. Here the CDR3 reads CAAQGGNEQFF. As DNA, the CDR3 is TGTGCCGCCCAGGGGGGCAATGAGCAGTTCTTC.

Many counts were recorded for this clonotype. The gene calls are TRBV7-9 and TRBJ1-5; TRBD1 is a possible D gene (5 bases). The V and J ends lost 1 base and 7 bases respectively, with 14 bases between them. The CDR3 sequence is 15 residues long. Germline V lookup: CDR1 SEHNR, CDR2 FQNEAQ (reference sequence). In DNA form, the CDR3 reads TGTGCCAGCAGCTTAGGTGTGGGGCGCGAACAGCCCCAGCATTTT. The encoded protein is CASSLGVGREQPQHF.

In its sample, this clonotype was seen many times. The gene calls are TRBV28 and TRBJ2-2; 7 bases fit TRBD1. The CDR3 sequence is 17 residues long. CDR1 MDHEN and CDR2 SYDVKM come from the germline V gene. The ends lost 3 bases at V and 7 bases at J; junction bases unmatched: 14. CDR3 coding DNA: TGTGCCAGCAGTTTGTTTCGCTTGGACAGGAGTGGCGGGGAGCTGTTTTTT. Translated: CASSLFRLDRSGGELFF.

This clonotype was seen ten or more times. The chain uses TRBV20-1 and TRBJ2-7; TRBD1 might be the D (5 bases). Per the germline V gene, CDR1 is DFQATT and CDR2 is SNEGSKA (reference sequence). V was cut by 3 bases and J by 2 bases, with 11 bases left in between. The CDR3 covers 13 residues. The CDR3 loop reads CSARPSDTYEQYF. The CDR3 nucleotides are TGCAGTGCTAGGCCGTCGGACACCTACGAGCAGTACTTC.